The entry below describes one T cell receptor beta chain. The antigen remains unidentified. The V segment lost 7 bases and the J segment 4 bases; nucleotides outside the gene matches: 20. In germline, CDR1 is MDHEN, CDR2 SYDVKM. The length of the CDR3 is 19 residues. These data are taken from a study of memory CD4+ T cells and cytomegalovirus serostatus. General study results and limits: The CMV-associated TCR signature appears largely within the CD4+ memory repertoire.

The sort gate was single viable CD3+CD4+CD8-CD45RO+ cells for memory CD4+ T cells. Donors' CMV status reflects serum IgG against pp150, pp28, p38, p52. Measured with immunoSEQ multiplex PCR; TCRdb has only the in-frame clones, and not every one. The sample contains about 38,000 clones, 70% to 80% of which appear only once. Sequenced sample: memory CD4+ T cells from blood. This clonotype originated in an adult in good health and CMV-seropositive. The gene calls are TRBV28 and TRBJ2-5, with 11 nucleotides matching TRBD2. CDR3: CASTPNLIAGGPLIETQYF. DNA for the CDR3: TGTGCCAGCACCCCCAACCTAATAGCGGGAGGGCCTTTGATAGAGACCCAGTACTTC.